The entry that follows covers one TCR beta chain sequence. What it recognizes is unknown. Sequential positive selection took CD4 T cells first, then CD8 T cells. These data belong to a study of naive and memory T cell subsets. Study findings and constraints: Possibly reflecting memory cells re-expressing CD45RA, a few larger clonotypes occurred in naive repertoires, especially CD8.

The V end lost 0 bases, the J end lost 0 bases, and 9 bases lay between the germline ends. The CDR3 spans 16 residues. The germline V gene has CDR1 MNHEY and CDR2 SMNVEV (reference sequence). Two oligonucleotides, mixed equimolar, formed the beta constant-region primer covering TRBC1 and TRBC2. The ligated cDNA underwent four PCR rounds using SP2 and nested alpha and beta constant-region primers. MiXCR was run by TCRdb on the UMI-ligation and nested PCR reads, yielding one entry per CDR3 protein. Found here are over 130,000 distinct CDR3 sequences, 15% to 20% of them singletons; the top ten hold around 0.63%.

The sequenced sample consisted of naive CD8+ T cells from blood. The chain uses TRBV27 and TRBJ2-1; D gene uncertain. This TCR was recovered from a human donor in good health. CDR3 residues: CASSLSAGDSYNEQFF. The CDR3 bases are TGTGCCAGCAGTTTATCAGCAGGTGACTCCTACAATGAGCAGTTCTTC.